This T cell receptor (beta chain) is drawn from a study of blood T cell repertoires in COVID-19. Overall study: In each case, the material was cDNA or gDNA derived from T cells, B-cell-depleted T cells, or PBMCs.

Seattle-derived patients entered the study during active infection and were followed longitudinally. Sequencing was performed with immunoSEQ multiplex PCR; in TCRdb, only in-frame clones are kept and a portion is missing. The sample lists about 120,000 clones, 81% occurring once. The CDR3 totals 14 residues. Germline V gives CDR1 MDHEN, CDR2 SYDVKM. Trimming took 2 bases from V and 6 from J; bases not matched to a gene: 4. The chain uses TRBV28 and TRBJ1-5; the match to TRBD1 covers 7 bases. The TCR comes from a man under 40 with COVID-19, enrolled during active disease. Material for sequencing was peripheral blood. For the CDR3, the DNA is TGTGCCAGCAGTTTACGAGGGGGCGGTCAGCCCCAGCATTTT. Its translation is CASSLRGGGQPQHF.